Each of the 17 T cell receptor beta chains below was sequenced from the same sample in a study of shared clonotypes between healthy human individuals. Method: immunoSEQ multiplex PCR; TCRdb's copy keeps in-frame clones and lacks some. The sample carries around 2.5 million clones, over 85% recorded once. Sequenced material: naive CD4+ T cells from PBMCs. Described subset: CD45RA+ positively selected. These receptors were taken from a man aged 18 to 30 in good health. Some clones in this sample may be carry-over from other donors' samples.

The chain recombines TRBV9 with TRBJ2-4; a possible D gene is TRBD1 (6 bases). There are 16 residues in the CDR3. CDR1 SGDLS and CDR2 YYNGEE come from the germline V gene. V lost 2 bases, J lost 5 bases, and 17 bases lay in between. The CDR3 DNA reads TGTGCCAGCAGCGTCCAGCCGACAGGTCCTGAAAACATTCAGTACTTC. Residues: CASSVQPTGPENIQYF.

The genes are TRBV18 and TRBJ1-5; D is perhaps TRBD1 (6 bases). CDR1 is KGHSH and CDR2 is LQKENI in the germline V gene. The CDR3 has 17 residues. Between the trimmed V and J ends, which lost 0 bases and 3 bases, there was a span of 15 bases. CDR3 nucleotide sequence: TGTGCCAGCTCACCACCCAATGCAGGGGCGACCAATCAGCCCCAGCATTTT. Its translation is CASSPPNAGATNQPQHF.

The chain recombines TRBV5-1 with TRBJ2-7; the D gene is possibly TRBD2 (6 bases). Germline V gene sequence: CDR1 SGHRS, CDR2 YFSETQ. The length of the CDR3 is 15 residues. The V end was cut by 3 bases, the J end by 3 bases, with 16 bases between. The CDR3 is CASSSEDSTSYEQYF. The CDR3 nucleotides read TGCGCCAGCAGCTCCGAAGACTCGACTAGCTACGAGCAGTACTTC.

The genes are TRBV11-2 and TRBJ1-3; D remains ambiguous. This CDR3 is 14 amino acids long. Per the germline V gene, CDR1 is SGHAT and CDR2 is FQNNGV. Trimming left V 3 bases short and J 0 bases short, with 6 bases between. The DNA for the CDR3 is TGTGCCAGCAGCTTTACGGTCTCTGGAAACACCATATATTTT. Its protein product is CASSFTVSGNTIYF.

In its sample, this clone was seen a few times. This chain connects TRBV28 to TRBJ1-5, with D tentatively TRBD1 (5 bases). Trimming took 6 bases from V and 0 from J, leaving 18 bases between them. CDR3 length: 17 amino acids. In germline, CDR1 is MDHEN, CDR2 SYDVKM. Written as DNA, the CDR3 is TGTGCCAGCAGACCGAATTTGGGACGCCATAGCAATCAGCCCCAGCATTTT. Its protein product is CASRPNLGRHSNQPQHF. Looking up the rest from reference TRBV28 and TRBJ1-5 gives the full variable domain: DVKVTQSSRYLVKRTGEKVFLECVQDMDHENMFWYRQDPGLGLRLIYFSYDVKMKEKGDIPEGYSVSREKKERFSLILESASTNQTSMYLCASRPNLGRHSNQPQHFGDGTRLSIL.

The chain carries TRBV18 and TRBJ2-2; 9 bases agree with TRBD2. This CDR3 spans 20 amino acids. V trimming: 3 bases; J trimming: 3 bases; junction bases outside the gene matches: 17. Germline-derived CDR1 and CDR2 are KGHSH and LQKENI. Here the CDR3 DNA reads TGTGCCAGCTCACCGAAACCGGTGGTAGCGGGAGCCTCGGACACCGGGGAGCTGTTTTTT. Protein product: CASSPKPVVAGASDTGELFF.

The chain recombines TRBV4-2 with TRBJ2-7; TRBD1 matches at 7 bases. V shed 0 bases, J shed 2 bases, and the junction held 7 bases outside the gene matches. The CDR3 is 16 amino acids. Germline V CDR1 and CDR2: LGHNA, YNFKEQ. The DNA of the CDR3 is TGTGCCAGCAGCCAAGATAAGGCCAGGGGGACCTACGAGCAGTACTTC. It is translated as CASSQDKARGTYEQYF.

With regard to this clone: Different DNA sequences within this sample yield the same CDR3. The chain is built from TRBV7-2 and TRBJ2-2, with a tentative D call TRBD2 (5 bases). With 4 bases removed from V and 0 bases from J, the gap between germline ends came to 9 bases. This CDR3 is built from 15 residues. From germline, CDR1 is SGHTA and CDR2 FQGNSA. CDR3 amino acids: CASSSWTANTGELFF. CDR3 nucleotide sequence: TGTGCCAGCAGCTCGTGGACTGCGAACACCGGGGAGCTGTTTTTT.

This rearrangement joins TRBV5-1 to TRBJ1-3; 7 bases map to TRBD1. The CDR3 length is 17 residues. CDR1 SGHRS and CDR2 YFSETQ come from the germline V gene. With 5 bases clipped from V and 0 bases from J, the junction kept 11 bases outside the gene matches. CDR3 nucleotide sequence: TGCGCCAGCAGTTCGACGACAGGGTATAGCTCTGGAAACACCATATATTTT. This encodes CASSSTTGYSSGNTIYF. The full variable domain, with the rest looked up from reference TRBV5-1 and TRBJ1-3, is KAGVTQTPRYLIKTRGQQVTLSCSPISGHRSVSWYQQTPGQGLQFLFEYFSETQRNKGNFPGRFSGRQFSNSRSEMNVSTLELGDSALYLCASSSTTGYSSGNTIYFGEGSWLTVV.

The chain employs TRBV27 and TRBJ2-1, with 10 bases fitting TRBD2. The ends lost 7 bases at V and 1 base at J; junction bases unmatched: 7. This CDR3 is built from 16 residues. In germline, CDR1 is MNHEY, CDR2 SMNVEV (reference sequence). Here the CDR3 reads CASTLAGGPSYNEQFF. The CDR3 nucleotides read TGTGCCAGCACCTTAGCGGGAGGCCCTTCCTACAATGAGCAGTTCTTC.

This clone was seen once. The V and J genes are TRBV5-6 and TRBJ2-1; perhaps TRBD2 as D (5 bases). The length of the CDR3 is 15 residues. Germline CDR1 SGHDT, CDR2 YYEEEE. V was shortened by 4 bases and J by 7 bases, with 18 bases between the two germline ends. CDR3 amino acids: CASSKRGLLGNEQFF. CDR3 DNA sequence: TGTGCCAGCAGCAAAAGAGGGCTCCTAGGGAATGAGCAGTTCTTC.

V gene TRBV6-6 combines with J gene TRBJ1-2; 7 nucleotides agree with TRBD1. V shed 7 bases and J 7 bases; nucleotides not matched to a gene: 9. Germline loops: CDR1 MNHNY, CDR2 SVGAGI (reference sequence). The CDR3 totals 13 residues. The CDR3 region has the DNA TGTGCCAGCAATCGCCTCAGGGGGGGTGGCTACACCTTC. This gives the protein CASNRLRGGGYTF.

This clone was found once. This chain connects TRBV7-9 to TRBJ2-1, with D possibly being TRBD2 (5 bases). This CDR3 is 15 amino acids long. The germline V gene encodes CDR1 SEHNR and CDR2 FQNEAQ (reference sequence). V shed 6 bases and J shed 0 bases, with 12 bases lying between them. The CDR3 nucleotides are TGTGCCAGCAGTCATACTAGAAACTCCTACAATGAGCAGTTCTTC. As protein: CASSHTRNSYNEQFF.

The chain carries TRBV9 and TRBJ2-3, with TRBD2 identical over 12 bases. The CDR3 is made up of 16 amino acids. The J segment lost 4 bases and the V segment lost 3 bases, leaving 6 bases of the junction unmatched. Germline-derived CDR1 and CDR2 are SGDLS and YYNGEE. The CDR3 loop reads CASSEGRLAGADTQYF. CDR3 sequence (DNA): TGTGCCAGCAGCGAGGGTAGACTAGCGGGAGCAGATACGCAGTATTTT.

J is TRBJ1-5 and V is TRBV19; 7 positions match TRBD1. CDR1 LNHDA and CDR2 SQIVND come from the germline V gene (reference sequence). J gave up 0 bases and V 5 bases, and 10 bases lay outside the gene matches. The CDR3 loop spans 17 amino acids. CDR3 region: CASSPLAGGNSNQPQHF. CDR3 nucleotides: TGTGCCAGTAGTCCCCTGGCAGGGGGAAATAGCAATCAGCCCCAGCATTTT.

This rearrangement joins TRBV19 to TRBJ2-1, with D possibly being TRBD2 (6 bases). Germline-derived CDR1 and CDR2 are LNHDA and SQIVND (reference sequence). Trimming cost V 5 bases and J 3 bases, with 14 bases left between them. The CDR3 consists of 15 residues. CDR3 coding DNA: TGTGCCAGTAGTCGGAGGGGTCCCGGCTACAATGAGCAGTTCTTC. Protein: CASSRRGPGYNEQFF.

The chain recombines TRBV11-3 with TRBJ2-1; 11 bases align to TRBD2. V lost 1 base and J lost 4; bases outside the gene matches: 6. The CDR3 runs 17 residues. Germline V CDR1 and CDR2: SGHNT, YENEEA. The CDR3 coding sequence is TGTGCCAGCAGCTTAGGGAGACTAGCGGGGACATACAATGAGCAGTTCTTC. Encoded protein: CASSLGRLAGTYNEQFF.